The rows below give T cell receptor beta chains drawn from one sample of a study of beta chain features in type 1 diabetes. Sequencing was performed with immunoSEQ multiplex PCR; in TCRdb, only in-frame clones are kept and a portion is missing. The table includes 300,000 to 350,000 clones, approximately 12% detected once. The sequencing input was naive CD4+ T cells from blood. The receptors shown here come from a young woman with type 1 diabetes. Both conserved end residues are part of each CDR3. Each record gives: D gene, V gene, CDR3 length, CDR3 protein. The D gene is left open where the match is weak.

D: TRBD1
V: TRBV7-2
length: 14
CDR3: CASSLVGQGLEQYF

D: NA
V: TRBV6-6
length: 13
CDR3: CASSFSGNTEAFF

D: TRBD2
V: TRBV4-1
length: 13
CDR3: CASRGLSTDTQYF

D: TRBD2
V: TRBV5-4
length: 17
CDR3: CASSLAGTSGSLGTQYF

D: TRBD1
V: TRBV7-9
length: 14
CDR3: CASSSDRGGTEAFF

D: TRBD1
V: TRBV19
length: 15
CDR3: CASSVRGQGLNIQYF

D: NA
V: TRBV10-3
length: 15
CDR3: CAITQSEEGTYGYTF

D: NA
V: TRBV2
length: 14
CDR3: CASRLTGMNTEAFF

D: TRBD1
V: TRBV23-1
length: 15
CDR3: CASSQGQGSGNTIYF

D: NA
V: TRBV2
length: 15
CDR3: CASSAQGSSYNEQFF

D: NA
V: TRBV15
length: 14
CDR3: CATSRNGMNTEAFF

D: NA
V: TRBV7-9
length: 14
CDR3: CASSLAGLHNEQFF

D: TRBD1
V: TRBV2
length: 14
CDR3: CASRDRGKVDEQYF

D: NA
V: TRBV6-4
length: 16
CDR3: CASSDCPGFPQETQYF

D: TRBD1
V: TRBV19
length: 17
CDR3: CASSIKGGQGRWETQYF